The 16 T cell receptor beta chains below come from one sample, sequenced in a study of blood T cell repertoires in COVID-19. Method: immunoSEQ multiplex PCR; TCRdb's copy keeps in-frame clones and lacks some. Of roughly 410,000 clones in the sample, over 75% were seen once. The sample taken for sequencing was peripheral blood. These TCRs come from a woman aged 60-75 years with COVID-19, enrolled during active disease.

The chain employs TRBV5-5 and TRBJ1-3; 7 bases fit TRBD1. Germline V gives CDR1 SGHKS, CDR2 YYEKEE (reference sequence). The V gene end was trimmed by 0 bases and the J gene end by 0 bases; junction bases not matched to a gene: 3. The CDR3 consists of 16 residues. The CDR3 loop reads CASSLGGGNSGNTIYF. The CDR3 nucleotides are TGTGCCAGCAGCTTGGGAGGGGGCAACTCTGGAAACACCATATATTTT.

This chain uses TRBV2 with TRBJ1-2; D unclear. The V gene lost 3 bases and the J gene lost 8 bases, with 16 bases spanning the gap. The CDR3 extends over 14 amino acids. CDR1 and CDR2 from the germline V gene are SNHLY and FYNNEI. The CDR3 sequence: CASSERLLSGGYTF. DNA of the CDR3: TGTGCCAGCAGTGAGAGACTCCTATCGGGAGGCTACACCTTC.

This clone was recorded once. V and J are TRBV5-1 and TRBJ1-4, with TRBD1 as a possible D gene (6 bases). The CDR3 totals 16 residues. Looked up from germline, CDR1 is SGHRS and CDR2 is YFSETQ. Deletions cut 0 bases from V and 8 bases from J, with 17 bases between. The CDR3 DNA reads as TGCGCCAGCAGCTTGGGTTCAGGGGCAGTTGGCGAAAAACTGTTTTTT. Protein product: CASSLGSGAVGEKLFF.

The chain has TRBV28 and TRBJ1-5, with a tentative D call TRBD1 (6 bases). The germline V gene encodes CDR1 MDHEN and CDR2 SYDVKM. V was cut by 1 base and J by 3 bases, with 10 bases left in between. The CDR3 is 15 residues long. The DNA of the CDR3 is TGTGCCAGCAGTTTATCGCAGGGGATCAATCAGCCCCAGCATTTT. Translated: CASSLSQGINQPQHF.

This clone appeared a few times. This chain links TRBV4-2 with TRBJ1-5, with a weak D call TRBD1 (6 bases). Trimming took off 4 bases at V and 4 bases at J, with 14 bases between the two ends. The CDR3 sequence is 15 residues long. The germline gives CDR1 LGHNA, CDR2 YNFKEQ. This chain's CDR3 is CASSPRTDGNQPQHF. The CDR3 DNA sequence: TGTGCCAGCAGCCCGCGGACAGATGGAAATCAGCCCCAGCATTTT.

This clone was recorded once. This chain links TRBV5-6 with TRBJ2-2; no clear D gene. Germline lookup yields CDR1 SGHDT and CDR2 YYEEEE. The CDR3 totals 16 residues. V shed 1 base and J shed 2 bases, with 12 bases lying between them. The CDR3 DNA reads as TGTGCCAGCAGCTTGCTTCAAATACTAAACACCGGGGAGCTGTTTTTT. It codes for CASSLLQILNTGELFF. Together with reference TRBV5-6 and TRBJ2-2, the CDR3 gives the full variable domain: DAGVTQSPTHLIKTRGQQVTLRCSPKSGHDTVSWYQQALGQGPQFIFQYYEEEERQRGNFPDRFSGHQFPNYSSELNVNALLLGDSALYLCASSLLQILNTGELFFGEGSRLTVL.

The genes are TRBV18 and TRBJ1-4; TRBD1 aligns across 7 bases. Trimming cost V 4 bases and J 6 bases; bases outside gene matches: 11. This CDR3 region has 16 residues. From germline, CDR1 is KGHSH and CDR2 LQKENI. The CDR3 spells CASSLLQGYGDEKLFF. The CDR3 region has the DNA TGTGCCAGCTCACTACTACAGGGGTACGGGGATGAAAAACTGTTTTTT.

V usage is TRBV25-1 and J usage is TRBJ1-5; unclear D gene. The CDR3 has 14 residues. The germline V and J ends were trimmed by 2 bases and 4 bases, with 9 bases remaining between them. CDR1 MGHDK and CDR2 SYGVNS come from the germline V gene. CDR3 nucleotides: TGTGCCAGCAGTGAAGTCAGCGGGAATCAGCCCCAGCATTTT. This translates into CASSEVSGNQPQHF. The full variable domain, its missing parts supplied by reference TRBV25-1 and TRBJ1-5, is EADIYQTPRYLVIGTGKKITLECSQTMGHDKMYWYQQDPGMELHLIHYSYGVNSTEKGDLSSESTVSRIRTEHFPLTLESARPSHTSQYLCASSEVSGNQPQHFGDGTRLSIL.

This chain connects TRBV5-1 to TRBJ1-2; D is perhaps TRBD1 (5 bases). Trimming shortened V by 0 bases and J by 0 bases, and 9 bases separated the two germline ends. The CDR3 loop spans 15 amino acids. Germline CDR1 and CDR2: SGHRS and YFSETQ. DNA of the CDR3: TGCGCCAGCAGCTTGGAGGGACTAACTAACTATGGCTACACCTTC. This gives the protein CASSLEGLTNYGYTF.

This rearrangement joins TRBV10-3 to TRBJ1-3; D is unresolved. The CDR3 sequence is 13 residues long. V was clipped by 10 bases and J by 2 bases, with 12 bases between them. Germline V gives CDR1 ENHRY, CDR2 SYGVKD. CDR3 region: CATTVLPGNTIYF. Written as DNA, the CDR3 is TGTGCCACTACAGTTCTCCCTGGAAACACCATATATTTT.

Here the CDR3 DNA reads TGTGCCAGCAGAACCGGGACACTCAATCAGCCCCAGCATTTT. Translated, it gives CASRTGTLNQPQHF. The chain carries TRBV6-5 and TRBJ1-5; D is possibly TRBD1 (6 bases). Germline-derived CDR1 and CDR2 are MNHEY and SVGAGI. This CDR3 spans 14 amino acids. The germline V and J ends were trimmed by 6 bases and 3 bases, with 12 bases remaining between them.

The chain carries TRBV2 and TRBJ1-4; 10 bases are a match to TRBD1. CDR3 length: 13 residues. J was trimmed by 7 bases and V by 10 bases; bases with no gene match: 6. Germline CDR1 SNHLY, CDR2 FYNNEI. The CDR3 is CANLRDRGEKLFF. DNA of the CDR3: TGTGCCAATCTCCGGGACAGGGGTGAAAAACTGTTTTTT. The entire variable domain, with the rest obtained from reference TRBV2 and TRBJ1-4, is as follows: EPEVTQTPSHQVTQMGQEVILRCVPISNHLYFYWYRQILGQKVEFLVSFYNNEISEKSEIFDDQFSVERPDGSNFTLKIRSTKLEDSAMYFCANLRDRGEKLFFGSGTQLSVL.

This chain uses TRBV12-3 or TRBV12-4 with TRBJ1-1; TRBD1 is a possible D gene (5 bases). V was cut by 5 bases and J by 3 bases, with 10 bases left in between. CDR3 length equals 13 residues. As DNA, the CDR3 is TGTGCCAGCAGTCTTACAGGATACACTGAAGCTTTCTTT. Translating it yields CASSLTGYTEAFF.

The chain links TRBV3-1 (or the pseudogene TRBV3-2) to TRBJ1-4, with 10 bases that match TRBD1. Germline assignment: CDR1 LGHDT and CDR2 YNNKEL (reference sequence). Losses at the gene ends were 4 bases for V and 8 bases for J; bases not matched to a gene: 16. CDR3 length: 18 residues. CDR3 in DNA: TGTGCCAGCAGCCGGGCCGGGACAGGGGCCAAAAAAAGAGAAAAACTGTTTTTT. Its translation: CASSRAGTGAKKREKLFF.

The chain carries TRBV6-6 and TRBJ2-7, with a possible D match to TRBD2 (5 bases). This CDR3 is 13 amino acids long. From germline, CDR1 is MNHNY and CDR2 SVGAGI (reference sequence). V lost 8 bases to trimming and J lost 0 bases, with 11 bases between them. DNA for the CDR3: TGTGCCAGCTATAGCGAGAGCTCCTACGAGCAGTACTTC. It specifies CASYSESSYEQYF.

In this sample, this clone turned up a few times. The rearrangement joins TRBV29-1 to TRBJ1-5; 11 bases match TRBD1. CDR1 is SQVTM, CDR2 ANQGSEA, per germline. The V gene end was trimmed by 6 bases and the J gene end by 7 bases; junction bases not matched to a gene: 17. This CDR3 has 17 residues. The DNA of the CDR3 is TGCAGCGTACCCGGACAGGGGGCGACCCATGGTTTCCAGCCCCAGCATTTT. Translation: CSVPGQGATHGFQPQHF.